One sample yielded the 18 T cell receptor beta chains listed below, sequenced in a study of T cell clusters in autoimmune cytopenias (dated by TCRdb to about 2019). TRB amplification used about 250 ng of peripheral blood genomic DNA, 41,000 or so genome equivalents, per sample. Sequencing was performed on an Illumina MiSeq. To amplify TRB rearrangements, a touch-down multiplex PCR protocol was run with the TRB-A and TRB-B primer pools combined in a single tube. With the reads reprocessed by TCRdb, a single entry stands for each CDR3 protein sequence and no DNA is reported. The sample's records list 8,200 or so distinct CDR3 sequences. The top ten clonotypes cover under 30% of the sample. Sequenced input: peripheral blood. Receptor source: a human donor with an autoimmune cytopenia or autoimmune hepatitis (not recorded which).

The genes are TRBV6-6 and TRBJ2-6; the D gene TCRdb calls, TRBD1, cannot be checked with no DNA. The CDR3 consists of 17 residues. The germline gives CDR1 MNHNY, CDR2 SVGAGI (reference sequence). CDR3 amino acids: CASSWARFLSGANVLTF.

This clonotype is called medium-sized (0.01 to 0.1%) based on its frequency. The rearrangement links TRBV29-1 to TRBJ2-1; TCRdb indicates TRBD2, and absent DNA this call remains unverified. The CDR3 extends over 16 amino acids. Germline CDR1 reads SQVTM; CDR2 reads ANQGSEA. The CDR3 is CSVSHPTSGRINEQFF.

This clonotype is labeled medium-sized based on frequency. The chain is built from TRBV29-1 and TRBJ1-2; TCRdb lists TRBD1, though no DNA is available to test this call. CDR1 and CDR2 (germline): SQVTM, ANQGSEA. The CDR3 covers 12 residues. CDR3 residues: CSVEDRGGGYTF.

The chain is built from TRBV30 and TRBJ2-5; TCRdb outputs TRBD2, but without DNA this stays unchecked. This CDR3 contains 14 residues. Germline V gene lookup returns CDR1 GTSNPN and CDR2 SVGIG (reference sequence). The CDR3 is CAWSSGLAGETQYF.

This chain links TRBV5-6 with TRBJ2-1; the TCRdb call, TRBD2, lacks DNA for checking. This CDR3 contains 16 residues. In germline, CDR1 is SGHDT, CDR2 YYEEEE. The CDR3 sequence: CASSLGSGRRYNEQFF.

Judged by frequency, this clonotype is medium-sized. The rearrangement uses TRBV18 and TRBJ2-1; the D call of TRBD1 rests on TCRdb alone, since no DNA is present to check it. The CDR3 is made up of 13 amino acids. Germline-derived CDR1 and CDR2 are KGHSH and LQKENI. CDR3 region: CASSYRQGDEQFF.

This sequence joins TRBV6-4 and TRBJ2-2; lacking DNA, the TRBD2 call made by TCRdb goes unchecked. Germline values: CDR1 MRHNA, CDR2 SNTAGT. The CDR3 contains 14 residues. This chain's CDR3 is CASSSGLAGFGLFF.

The chain recombines TRBV20-1 with TRBJ2-1; TCRdb selects TRBD2, and the lack of DNA leaves this call unchecked. Germline CDR1 is DFQATT and CDR2 is SNEGSKA (reference sequence). This CDR3 has 15 amino acids. The CDR3 region is CSAATSGRGYNEQFF.

Frequency places this clonotype as medium-sized (0.01 to 0.1%). The chain combines TRBV18 with TRBJ1-5; TCRdb's D call of TRBD1 is untestable without DNA. The CDR3 spans 14 residues. Germline values: CDR1 KGHSH, CDR2 LQKENI. CDR3 amino acids: CASSRDRGNQPQHF.

J is TRBJ2-3 and V is TRBV20-1; absent DNA, TCRdb's TRBD1 call cannot be checked. CDR3 size: 16 residues. The germline V gene has CDR1 DFQATT and CDR2 SNEGSKA (reference sequence). CDR3 loop: CSARDGVRGTTDTQYF.

This CDR3 reads CASSLARVRDRGVVDGYTF. The V call is TRBV5-1, the J call TRBJ1-2; TCRdb's assignment of TRBD1 cannot be checked, as there is no DNA. Germline values: CDR1 SGHRS, CDR2 YFSETQ. The CDR3 contains 19 residues. Full variable domain (missing parts from reference TRBV5-1 and TRBJ1-2): KAGVTQTPRYLIKTRGQQVTLSCSPISGHRSVSWYQQTPGQGLQFLFEYFSETQRNKGNFPGRFSGRQFSNSRSEMNVSTLELGDSALYLCASSLARVRDRGVVDGYTFGSGTRLTVV.

By frequency, this clonotype registers medium-sized. The chain is built from TRBV29-1 and TRBJ2-7. The CDR3 loop spans 11 amino acids. Germline CDR1 and CDR2: SQVTM and ANQGSEA. CDR3 in amino acids: CSVSERHEQYF.

V gene TRBV27 combines with J gene TRBJ2-7. CDR3 length: 13 amino acids. The V gene's germline CDR1 is MNHEY and CDR2 SMNVEV (reference sequence). The CDR3 region is CASSLWTNYEQYF.

The rearrangement joins TRBV5-4 to TRBJ2-2. Germline-derived CDR1 and CDR2 are SGHNT and YYREEE (reference sequence). The CDR3 length is 16 residues. The CDR3 here is CASSLEDGYGTGELFF. The variable domain in full, with the rest retrieved from reference TRBV5-4 and TRBJ2-2, is ETGVTQSPTHLIKTRGQQVTLRCSSQSGHNTVSWYQQALGQGPQFIFQYYREEENGRGNFPPRFSGLQFPNYSSELNVNALELDDSALYLCASSLEDGYGTGELFFGEGSRLTVL.

V usage is TRBV6-5 and J usage is TRBJ1-1. The CDR3 loop spans 15 amino acids. Germline CDR1 MNHEY, CDR2 SVGAGI. The CDR3 region is CASSAAGYAQTEAFF.

The J gene is TRBJ2-5, the V gene TRBV11-2; TCRdb returns TRBD2, unconfirmable since there is no DNA. The germline V gene has CDR1 SGHAT and CDR2 FQNNGV. The CDR3 spans 14 residues. CDR3 region: CASSLGGVFSTQYF.

This clonotype is labeled medium-sized based on frequency. The rearrangement links TRBV11-1 to TRBJ2-1; without DNA, the TCRdb call of TRBD1 cannot be checked. Germline-derived CDR1 and CDR2 are SGHAT and FQDESV (reference sequence). The CDR3 extends over 13 amino acids. CDR3 region: CASSPQGQGDQFF.

The V and J genes are TRBV6-2 or TRBV6-3 and TRBJ2-2; no DNA is available, so the TRBD1 call from TCRdb remains unchecked. The CDR3 extends over 14 amino acids. Germline V gene sequence: CDR1 MNHEY, CDR2 SVGEGT. The CDR3 sequence is CASSYDPGAGELFF.